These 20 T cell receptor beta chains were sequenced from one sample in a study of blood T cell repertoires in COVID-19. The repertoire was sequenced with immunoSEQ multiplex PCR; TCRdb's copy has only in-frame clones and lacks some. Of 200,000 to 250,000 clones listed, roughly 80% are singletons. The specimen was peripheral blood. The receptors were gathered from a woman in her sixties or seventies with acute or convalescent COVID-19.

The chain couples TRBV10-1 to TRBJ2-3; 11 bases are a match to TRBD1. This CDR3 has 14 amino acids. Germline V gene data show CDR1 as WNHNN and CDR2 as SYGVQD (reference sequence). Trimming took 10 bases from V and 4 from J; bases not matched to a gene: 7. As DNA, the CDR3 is TGCGCCACCCAGCCGGGACAGGGGGCAGATACGCAGTATTTT. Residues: CATQPGQGADTQYF.

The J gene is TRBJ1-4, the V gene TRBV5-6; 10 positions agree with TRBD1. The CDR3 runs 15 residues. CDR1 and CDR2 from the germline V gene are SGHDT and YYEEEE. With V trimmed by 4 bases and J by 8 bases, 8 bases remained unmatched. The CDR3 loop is CASSMGQGFQEKLFF. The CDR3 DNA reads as TGTGCCAGCAGCATGGGACAGGGGTTTCAGGAAAAACTGTTTTTT.

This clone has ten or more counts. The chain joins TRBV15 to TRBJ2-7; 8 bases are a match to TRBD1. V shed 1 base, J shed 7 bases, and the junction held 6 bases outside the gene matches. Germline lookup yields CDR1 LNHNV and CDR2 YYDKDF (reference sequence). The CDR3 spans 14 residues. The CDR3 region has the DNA TGTGCCACCAGCAGAGGTACAGGGGGTGAAGAGCAGTACTTC. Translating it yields CATSRGTGGEEQYF.

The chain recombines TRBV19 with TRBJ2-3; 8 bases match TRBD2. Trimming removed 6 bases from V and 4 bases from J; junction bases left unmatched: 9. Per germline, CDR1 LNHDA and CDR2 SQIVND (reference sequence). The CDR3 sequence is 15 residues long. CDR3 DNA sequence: TGTGCCAGTAGGCTTAACCCGGGACTAGCAGATACGCAGTATTTT. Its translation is CASRLNPGLADTQYF.

For the CDR3, the DNA is TGTGCCAGCAGCCAAGCCCAGGGGGTTTATGGAAACACCATATATTTT. It translates to CASSQAQGVYGNTIYF. The gene calls are TRBV3-1 (or the pseudogene TRBV3-2) and TRBJ1-3, with 7 bases matching TRBD1. V gave up 1 base and J gave up 3 bases; unmatched junction bases: 6. CDR1 and CDR2 (germline): LGHDT, YNNKEL (reference sequence). The CDR3 has 16 residues.

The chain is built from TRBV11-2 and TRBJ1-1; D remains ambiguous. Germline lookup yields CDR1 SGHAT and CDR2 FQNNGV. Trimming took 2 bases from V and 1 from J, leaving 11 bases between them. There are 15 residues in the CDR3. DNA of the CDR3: TGTGCCAGCAGCTTATCGCCGACTACGAACACTGAAGCTTTCTTT. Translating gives CASSLSPTTNTEAFF. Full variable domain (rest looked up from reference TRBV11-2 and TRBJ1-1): EAGVAQSPRYKIIEKRQSVAFWCNPISGHATLYWYQQILGQGPKLLIQFQNNGVVDDSQLPKDRFSAERLKGVDSTLKIQPAKLEDSAVYLCASSLSPTTNTEAFFGQGTRLTVV.

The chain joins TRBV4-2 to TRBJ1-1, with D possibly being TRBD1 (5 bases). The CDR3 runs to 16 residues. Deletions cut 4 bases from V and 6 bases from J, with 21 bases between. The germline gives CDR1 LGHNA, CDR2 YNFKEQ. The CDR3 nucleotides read TGTGCCAGCAGCCCAGTAAGGGGCGGCCTCGCCGCTGAAGCTTTCTTT. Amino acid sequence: CASSPVRGGLAAEAFF.

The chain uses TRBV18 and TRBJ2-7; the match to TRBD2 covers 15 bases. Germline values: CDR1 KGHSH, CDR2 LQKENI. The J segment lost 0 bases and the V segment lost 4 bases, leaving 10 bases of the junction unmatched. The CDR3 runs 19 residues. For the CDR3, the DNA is TGTGCCAGCTCACTGACGGGACTAGCGGGGGGCAGGAGCTCCTACGAGCAGTACTTC. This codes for CASSLTGLAGGRSSYEQYF.

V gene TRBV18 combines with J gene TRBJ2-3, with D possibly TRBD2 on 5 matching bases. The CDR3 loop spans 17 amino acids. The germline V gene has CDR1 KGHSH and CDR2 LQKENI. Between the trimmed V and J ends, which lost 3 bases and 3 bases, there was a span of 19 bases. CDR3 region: CASSPFPRASGTDTQYF. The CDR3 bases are TGTGCCAGCTCACCCTTCCCGAGGGCATCGGGGACAGATACGCAGTATTTT.

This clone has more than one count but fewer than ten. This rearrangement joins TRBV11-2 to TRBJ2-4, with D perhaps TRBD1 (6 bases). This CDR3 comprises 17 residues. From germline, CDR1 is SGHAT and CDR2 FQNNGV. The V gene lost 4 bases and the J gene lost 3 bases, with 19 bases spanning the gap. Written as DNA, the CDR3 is TGTGCCAGCAGCTCAGAGACAGGCCATCCCAACAAAAACATTCAGTACTTC. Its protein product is CASSSETGHPNKNIQYF.

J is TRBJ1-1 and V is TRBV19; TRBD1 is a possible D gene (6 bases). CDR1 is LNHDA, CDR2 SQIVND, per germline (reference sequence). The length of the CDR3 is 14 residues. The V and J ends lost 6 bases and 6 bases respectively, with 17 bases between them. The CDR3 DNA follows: TGTGCCAGTAGCCCCGGACAGATCGAGTCTGAAGCTTTCTTT. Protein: CASSPGQIESEAFF.

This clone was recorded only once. The DNA of the CDR3 is TGTGCCAGCAGCTTAACAACAGGTGAAACCGGGGAGCTGTTTTTT. Protein product: CASSLTTGETGELFF. The chain uses TRBV11-2 and TRBJ2-2, with D tentatively TRBD1 (5 bases). Trimming stripped 2 bases from V and 5 bases from J, with 12 bases between. The CDR3 contains 15 residues. Germline loops: CDR1 SGHAT, CDR2 FQNNGV.

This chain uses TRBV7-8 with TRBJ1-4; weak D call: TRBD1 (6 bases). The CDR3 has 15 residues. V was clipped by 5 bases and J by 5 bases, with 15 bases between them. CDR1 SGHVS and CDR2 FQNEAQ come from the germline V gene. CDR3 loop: CASSVTGKGNEKLFF. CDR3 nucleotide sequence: TGTGCCAGCAGCGTCACAGGGAAGGGGAATGAAAAACTGTTTTTT.

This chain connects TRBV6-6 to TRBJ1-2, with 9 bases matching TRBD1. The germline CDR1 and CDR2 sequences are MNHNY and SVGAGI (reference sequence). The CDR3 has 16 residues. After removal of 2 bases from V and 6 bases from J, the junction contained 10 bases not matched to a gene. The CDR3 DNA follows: TGTGCCAGCAGTTACGGGTTTAGACAGGGGGAGCATGGCTACACCTTC. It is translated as CASSYGFRQGEHGYTF.

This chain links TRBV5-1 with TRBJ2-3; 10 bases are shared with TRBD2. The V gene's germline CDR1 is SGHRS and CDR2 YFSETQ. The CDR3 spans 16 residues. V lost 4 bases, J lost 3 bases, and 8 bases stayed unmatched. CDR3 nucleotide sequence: TGCGCCAGCAGCCCCGGGGTAGCGGGGGGTACAGATACGCAGTATTTT. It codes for CASSPGVAGGTDTQYF.

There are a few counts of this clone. This CDR3 is CASSDFFRVYF. For the CDR3, the DNA is TGTGCCAGTTCGGACTTTTTCCGAGTGTATTTT. V usage is TRBV19 and J usage is TRBJ2-3, with D possibly being TRBD2 (5 bases). The V gene's germline CDR1 is LNHDA and CDR2 SQIVND (reference sequence). The ends were cut back, 8 bases at V and 14 bases at J, with 17 bases in the middle. The CDR3 contains 11 residues. The full variable domain, in which reference TRBV19 and TRBJ2-3 provide the parts outside the CDR3, is DGGITQSPKYLFRKEGQNVTLSCEQNLNHDAMYWYRQDPGQGLRLIYYSQIVNDFQKGDIAEGYSVSREKKESFPLTVTSAQKNPTAFYLCASSDFFRVYFGPGTRLTVL.

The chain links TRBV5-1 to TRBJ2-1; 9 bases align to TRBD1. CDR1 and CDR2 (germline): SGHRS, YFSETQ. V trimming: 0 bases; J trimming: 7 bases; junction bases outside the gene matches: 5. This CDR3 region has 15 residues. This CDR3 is CASSLGGTGMNEQFF. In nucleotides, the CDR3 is TGCGCCAGCAGCTTGGGGGGGACAGGGATGAATGAGCAGTTCTTC. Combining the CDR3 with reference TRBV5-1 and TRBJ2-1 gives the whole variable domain KAGVTQTPRYLIKTRGQQVTLSCSPISGHRSVSWYQQTPGQGLQFLFEYFSETQRNKGNFPGRFSGRQFSNSRSEMNVSTLELGDSALYLCASSLGGTGMNEQFFGPGTRLTVL.

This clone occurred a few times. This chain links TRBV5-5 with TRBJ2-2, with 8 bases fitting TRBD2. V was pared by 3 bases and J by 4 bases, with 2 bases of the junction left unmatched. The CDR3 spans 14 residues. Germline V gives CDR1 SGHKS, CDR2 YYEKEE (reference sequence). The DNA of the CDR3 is TGTGCCAGCAGCTCCGGGGGGGTCACCGGGGAGCTGTTTTTT. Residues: CASSSGGVTGELFF.

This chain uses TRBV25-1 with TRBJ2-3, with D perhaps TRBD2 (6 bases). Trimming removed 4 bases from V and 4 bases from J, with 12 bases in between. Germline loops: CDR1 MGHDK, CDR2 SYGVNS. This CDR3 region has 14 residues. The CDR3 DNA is TGTGCCAGCAGTGCCGGGGCGGGGCCAGATACGCAGTATTTT. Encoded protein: CASSAGAGPDTQYF.

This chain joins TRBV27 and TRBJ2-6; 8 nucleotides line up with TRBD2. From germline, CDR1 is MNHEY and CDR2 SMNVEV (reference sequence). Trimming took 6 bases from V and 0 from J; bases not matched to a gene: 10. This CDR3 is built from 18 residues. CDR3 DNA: TGTGCCAGCAGGATGTCGGGGGGGGCCCCCTCTGGGGCCAACGTCCTGACTTTC. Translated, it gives CASRMSGGAPSGANVLTF.